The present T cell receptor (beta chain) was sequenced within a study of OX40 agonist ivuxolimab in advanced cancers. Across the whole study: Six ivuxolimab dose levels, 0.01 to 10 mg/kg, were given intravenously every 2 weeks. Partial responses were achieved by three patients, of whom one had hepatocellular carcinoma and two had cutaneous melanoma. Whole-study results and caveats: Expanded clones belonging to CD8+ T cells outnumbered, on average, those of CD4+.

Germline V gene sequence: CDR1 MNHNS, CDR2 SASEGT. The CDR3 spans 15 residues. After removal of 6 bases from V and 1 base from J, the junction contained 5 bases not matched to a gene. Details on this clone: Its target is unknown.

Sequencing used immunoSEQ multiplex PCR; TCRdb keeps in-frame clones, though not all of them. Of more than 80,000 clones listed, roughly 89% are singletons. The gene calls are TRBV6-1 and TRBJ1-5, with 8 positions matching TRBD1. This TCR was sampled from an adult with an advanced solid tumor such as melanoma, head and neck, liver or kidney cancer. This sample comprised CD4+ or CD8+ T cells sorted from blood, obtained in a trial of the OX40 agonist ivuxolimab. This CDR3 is CASSVTGGSNQPQHF. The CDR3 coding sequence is TGTGCCAGCAGCGTTACAGGGGGAAGCAATCAGCCCCAGCATTTT.